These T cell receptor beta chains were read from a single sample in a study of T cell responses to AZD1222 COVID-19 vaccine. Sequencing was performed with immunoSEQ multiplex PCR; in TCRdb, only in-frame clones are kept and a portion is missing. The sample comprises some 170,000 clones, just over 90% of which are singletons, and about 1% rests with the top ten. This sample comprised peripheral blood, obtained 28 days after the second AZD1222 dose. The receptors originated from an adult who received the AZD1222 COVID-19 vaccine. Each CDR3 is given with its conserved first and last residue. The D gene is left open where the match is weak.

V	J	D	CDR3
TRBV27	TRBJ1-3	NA	CASSRKGVSGNTIYF
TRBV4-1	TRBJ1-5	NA	CASSQGEWASNQPQHF
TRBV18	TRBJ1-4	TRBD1	CASSPGQGGEKLFF
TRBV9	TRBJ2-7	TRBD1	CASSGSTGTGGTYEQYF
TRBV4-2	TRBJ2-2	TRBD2	CASSQEVTSVGGELFF
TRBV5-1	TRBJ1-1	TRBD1	CASSLLGQGNEAFF
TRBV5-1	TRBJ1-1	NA	CASSFRLNTEAFF
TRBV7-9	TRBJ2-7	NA	CASSLDNYEQYF
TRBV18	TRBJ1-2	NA	CASSPLGSRNYGYTF
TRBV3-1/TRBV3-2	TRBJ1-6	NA	CASSQRGYNNSPLHF
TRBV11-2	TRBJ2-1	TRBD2	CASEGGFTYNEQFF
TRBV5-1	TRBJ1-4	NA	CASTRAINEKLFF
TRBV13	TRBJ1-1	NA	CASSPAGAGTEAFF
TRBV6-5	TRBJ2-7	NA	CASSIRDGYEQYF
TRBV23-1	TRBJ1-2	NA	CASSSISYGYTF
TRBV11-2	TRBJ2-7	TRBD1	CASSLTGDEQYF
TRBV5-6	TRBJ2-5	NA	CASSLDQETQYF
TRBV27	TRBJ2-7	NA	CASSPYGTDNYEQYF
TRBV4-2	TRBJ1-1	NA	CASSQAPPGLSNTEAFF
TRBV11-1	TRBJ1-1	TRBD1	CASSTDRVGAFF
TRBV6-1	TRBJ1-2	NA	CASSEGPTNYGYTF
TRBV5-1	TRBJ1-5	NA	CASSLAGPHSNQPQHF
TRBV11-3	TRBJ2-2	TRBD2	CASSLGGTIHTGELFF
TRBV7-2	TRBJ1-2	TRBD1	CASSFGTGLRGYTF
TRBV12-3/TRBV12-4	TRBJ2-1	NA	CASSFRTYNEQFF
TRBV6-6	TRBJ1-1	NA	CASSWVAIPSTEAFF
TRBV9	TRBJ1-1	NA	CASSVWGNTEAFF
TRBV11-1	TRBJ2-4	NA	CASSLDRVDIQYF
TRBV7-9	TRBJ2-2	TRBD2	CASSSSGGATGELFF
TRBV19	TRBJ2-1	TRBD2	CANPKKRGGYNEQFF
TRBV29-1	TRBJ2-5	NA	CSVPRGGETQYF
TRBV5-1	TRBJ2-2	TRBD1	CASREGTGNTGELFF
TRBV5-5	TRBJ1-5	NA	CASSFASYSNQPQHF
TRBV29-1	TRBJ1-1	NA	CSVAGRETEAFF
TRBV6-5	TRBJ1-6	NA	CASGPGVSPLHF
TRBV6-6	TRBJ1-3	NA	CASSLDSPSGNTIYF